The subject of this entry is one T cell receptor beta chain. What it binds is not known. This sample stems from a study of CD8 T cell repertoires and HIV-1 epitope variants. Study-wide background: Epitopes were three Gag families plus Nef HW9 and YT9. 1M T cells were kept uncultured as a baseline.

The CDR3 extends over 15 amino acids. The ends lost 5 bases at V and 5 bases at J; junction bases unmatched: 11. The germline V gene has CDR1 SEHNR and CDR2 FQNEAQ (reference sequence). TCR beta CDR3 was sequenced at survey depth on immunoSEQ. Libraries were prepared by immunoSEQ multiplex PCR; TCRdb keeps only in-frame clonotypes and omits some of them. The data contain 4,000 to 5,500 clones, 66% of them singletons. The sequenced sample consisted of cultured CD8+ T cells derived from PBMCs. This sequence was found in a male donor with HIV. The chain is built from TRBV7-9 and TRBJ2-7; TRBD1 matches at 8 bases. CDR3 in DNA: TGTGCCAGCAGCGAGATTCAGGGGGCGATCAACGAGCAGTACTTC. Its translation is CASSEIQGAINEQYF.